This is a list of T cell receptor beta chains from one sample in a study of neurological immune-mediated disorders. One entry per CDR3 protein results from TCRdb running MiXCR on the 5' RACE reads. The sample gives 50,000 to 65,000 distinct CDR3 sequences, around 4% of which show up once; roughly 1.5% is in the top ten. Sequenced material: PBMCs. The source of these receptors is a man aged 30-40 years with multiple sclerosis. Each CDR3 is given without its conserved first and last residue.

v_call,j_call,cdr3_aa
TRBV7-8,TRBJ2-1,ASSISGNEQF
TRBV9,TRBJ2-3,ASSDGTSGRADTQY
TRBV7-6,TRBJ2-1,ASSSGPRNEQF
TRBV4-1,TRBJ2-2,ASSPSAPNTGELF
TRBV20-1,TRBJ2-1,SARDFQGGDEQF
TRBV7-2,TRBJ2-1,ASRRQGPSYNEQF
TRBV7-6,TRBJ1-2,ASSSRTGGYGYT
TRBV20-1,TRBJ2-5,SARDSGVPRETQY
TRBV5-6,TRBJ2-7,ASSLGRGLYEQY
TRBV5-1,TRBJ2-3,ASSSTAGTDTQY
TRBV20-1,TRBJ2-3,SAPGPFTGEEGDTQY
TRBV7-2,TRBJ2-5,ASSLVLFGGGAETQY
TRBV6-5,TRBJ2-3,ASSYSSSSAGTDTQY
TRBV20-1,TRBJ2-1,SGTTDNYNEQF
TRBV7-6,TRBJ2-7,ASSPVAGTNYEQY
TRBV7-6,TRBJ1-1,ASSPREGRMNTEAF
TRBV11-2,TRBJ2-3,ASSLVGARDTQY
TRBV6-1,TRBJ2-3,ASRESTDTQY
TRBV11-1,TRBJ2-7,ASSLKSTYEQY
TRBV5-1,TRBJ1-4,ASSITGGREKLF
TRBV3-1,TRBJ1-1,ASSQVEGNTEAF
TRBV7-9,TRBJ1-2,ASSLSQVYGYT
TRBV29-1,TRBJ2-1,SARDRDDNEQF
TRBV29-1,TRBJ2-7,SVKGGARYEQY
TRBV30,TRBJ1-2,AWSGQGAGGT
TRBV3-1,TRBJ2-2,ASSRPSATGELF
TRBV7-9,TRBJ2-4,ASRLSEVTKNIQY
TRBV29-1,TRBJ2-1,SVVRGFYNEQF
TRBV6-6,TRBJ2-5,ASAGQGRNQETQY
TRBV4-1,TRBJ2-7,ASSQDDSLSYEQY
TRBV29-1,TRBJ1-2,SVVWGSYGYT
TRBV12-3/TRBV12-4,TRBJ2-5,ASSDGPGTQY
TRBV5-5,TRBJ1-2,ASSLIQGLSGYT
TRBV7-6,TRBJ1-4,ASSHRRLNEKLF
TRBV20-1,TRBJ1-5,SASMGGVGNQPQH
TRBV28,TRBJ1-1,ASSSAFREAF
TRBV27,TRBJ1-2,ASSSSPNYGYT
TRBV5-1,TRBJ1-2,ASSFDQGRGYT
TRBV5-5,TRBJ2-2,ASSLVPSGGGQLF
TRBV5-1,TRBJ2-7,ASSLVVSGEQY
TRBV20-1,TRBJ1-1,SASRVPEAF
TRBV6-6,TRBJ1-5,ASSKGQGAGTGQPQH
TRBV6-1,TRBJ2-2,ASSRVNTGELF
TRBV12-3/TRBV12-4,TRBJ1-2,ASSQQGPNYGYT
TRBV6-6,TRBJ2-2,ASRTTSAANTGELF
TRBV4-1,TRBJ2-2,ASSQWGGPSANGELF
TRBV4-1,TRBJ2-1,ASSQEGGGPVYYNEQF
TRBV20-1,TRBJ1-6,SARDAGSSYNSPLN
TRBV2,TRBJ1-6,ASNPDRLDSPLH
TRBV7-6,TRBJ1-2,ASSPTTGATGGYT
TRBV5-5,TRBJ1-4,ASSTRPEGEKLF
TRBV6-5,TRBJ1-6,ASSYWPRGTGISPLN